Described below is a single T cell receptor (beta chain) sequence and its context. The sample belongs to a study of blood T cell repertoires in COVID-19. Germline V gives CDR1 LGHNA, CDR2 YSLEER. J was trimmed by 5 bases and V by 4 bases; bases with no gene match: 2. The CDR3 consists of 14 residues. The repertoire was sequenced with immunoSEQ multiplex PCR; TCRdb's copy has only in-frame clones and lacks some. The sample yields fewer than 200,000 clones, 85% to 90% seen once. The TCR sequence derives from a man in his fifties or sixties who had recovered from COVID-19. The rearrangement uses TRBV4-3 and TRBJ1-4, with TRBD1 matching 9 bases. The material sequenced was peripheral blood. The CDR3, as DNA: TGCGCCAGCAGCCCCGGGACAGGGAATGAAAAACTGTTTTTT. Translation: CASSPGTGNEKLFF.